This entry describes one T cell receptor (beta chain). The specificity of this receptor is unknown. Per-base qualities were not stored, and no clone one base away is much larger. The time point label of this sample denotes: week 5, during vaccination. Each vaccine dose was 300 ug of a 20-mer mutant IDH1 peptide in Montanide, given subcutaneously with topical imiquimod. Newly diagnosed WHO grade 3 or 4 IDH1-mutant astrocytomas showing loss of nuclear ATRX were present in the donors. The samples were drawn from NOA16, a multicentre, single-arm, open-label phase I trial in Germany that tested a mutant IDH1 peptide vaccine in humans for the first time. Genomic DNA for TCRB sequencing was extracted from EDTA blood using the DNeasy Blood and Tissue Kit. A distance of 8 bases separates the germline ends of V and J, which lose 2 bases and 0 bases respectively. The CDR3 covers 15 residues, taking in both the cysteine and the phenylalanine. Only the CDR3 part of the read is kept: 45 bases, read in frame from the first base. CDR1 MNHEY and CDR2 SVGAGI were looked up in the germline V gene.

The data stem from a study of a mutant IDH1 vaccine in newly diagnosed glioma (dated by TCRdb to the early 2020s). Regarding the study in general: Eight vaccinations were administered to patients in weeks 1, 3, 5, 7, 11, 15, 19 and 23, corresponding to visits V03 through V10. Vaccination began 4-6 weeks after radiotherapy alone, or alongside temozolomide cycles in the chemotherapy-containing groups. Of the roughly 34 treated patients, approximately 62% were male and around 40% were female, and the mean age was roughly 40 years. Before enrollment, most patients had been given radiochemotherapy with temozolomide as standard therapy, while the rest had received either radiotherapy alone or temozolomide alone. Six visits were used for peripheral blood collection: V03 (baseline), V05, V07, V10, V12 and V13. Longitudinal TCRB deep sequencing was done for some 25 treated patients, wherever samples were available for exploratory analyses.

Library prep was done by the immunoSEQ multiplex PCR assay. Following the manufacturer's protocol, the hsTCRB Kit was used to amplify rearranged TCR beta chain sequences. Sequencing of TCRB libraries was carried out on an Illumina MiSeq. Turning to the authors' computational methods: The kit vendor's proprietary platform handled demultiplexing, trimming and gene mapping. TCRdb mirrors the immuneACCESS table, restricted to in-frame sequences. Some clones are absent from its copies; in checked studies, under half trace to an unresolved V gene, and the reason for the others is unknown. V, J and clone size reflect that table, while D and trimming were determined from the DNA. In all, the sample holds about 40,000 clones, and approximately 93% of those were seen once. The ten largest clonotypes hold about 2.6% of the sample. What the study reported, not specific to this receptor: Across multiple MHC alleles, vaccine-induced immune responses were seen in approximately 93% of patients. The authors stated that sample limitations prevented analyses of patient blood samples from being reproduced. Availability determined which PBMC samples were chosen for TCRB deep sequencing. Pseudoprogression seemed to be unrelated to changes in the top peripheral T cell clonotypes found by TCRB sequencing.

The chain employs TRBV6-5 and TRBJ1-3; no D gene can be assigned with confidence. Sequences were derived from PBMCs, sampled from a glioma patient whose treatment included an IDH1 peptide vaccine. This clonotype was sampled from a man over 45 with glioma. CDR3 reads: CASSYRRTSGNTIYF. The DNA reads TGTGCCAGCAGTTACAGGAGAACCTCTGGAAACACCATATATTTT.